This TCR beta chain was obtained from a study of blood T cell repertoires in COVID-19. Libraries were prepared by immunoSEQ multiplex PCR; TCRdb keeps only in-frame clonotypes and omits some of them. Found here are more than 300,000 clones, more than 90% of them singletons; the top ten hold around 20%. Per germline, CDR1 SGHTA and CDR2 FQGTGA. V gave up 4 bases and J gave up 6 bases; unmatched junction bases: 5. This CDR3 comprises 14 residues. The TCR sequence derives from a woman in her thirties who had recovered from COVID-19. The chain employs TRBV7-3 and TRBJ2-1; 8 nucleotides align to TRBD2. Sample: PBMCs or T cells enriched from blood (not recorded which). The chain's CDR3 is CASSYGLAANEQFF. For the CDR3, the DNA is TGTGCCAGCAGCTACGGACTAGCTGCCAATGAGCAGTTCTTC.